A single sample is the source of the 2 T cell receptor beta chains below, sequenced in a study of cytomegalovirus exposure and HLA in healthy donors. The assay was immunoSEQ multiplex PCR, and TCRdb's table has in-frame clones only and misses some. The sample shows some 170,000 clones, more than 75% of them seen only once. The sample was PBMCs. Receptors originate from a woman in her thirties in good health and CMV-seronegative.

The chain is built from TRBV6-6 and TRBJ2-7, with D unresolved. CDR3 length: 14 amino acids. Germline V gene sequence: CDR1 MNHNY, CDR2 SVGAGI (reference sequence). V was shortened by 3 bases and J by 1 base, with 10 bases between the two germline ends. CDR3 sequence reads: CASSYPGSSYEQYF. The CDR3 region has the DNA TGTGCCAGCAGTTATCCCGGGTCTTCCTACGAGCAGTACTTC.

J is TRBJ2-1 and V is TRBV5-8, with TRBD2 identical over 11 bases. The V gene's germline CDR1 is SGHTS and CDR2 YDEGEE. The CDR3 extends over 16 amino acids. V dropped 0 bases and J dropped 5; count of bases not matched to a gene: 4. CDR3 residues: CASSLAGTSGHNEQFF. CDR3 coding DNA: TGTGCCAGCAGCTTGGCCGGGACTAGCGGTCACAATGAGCAGTTCTTC.